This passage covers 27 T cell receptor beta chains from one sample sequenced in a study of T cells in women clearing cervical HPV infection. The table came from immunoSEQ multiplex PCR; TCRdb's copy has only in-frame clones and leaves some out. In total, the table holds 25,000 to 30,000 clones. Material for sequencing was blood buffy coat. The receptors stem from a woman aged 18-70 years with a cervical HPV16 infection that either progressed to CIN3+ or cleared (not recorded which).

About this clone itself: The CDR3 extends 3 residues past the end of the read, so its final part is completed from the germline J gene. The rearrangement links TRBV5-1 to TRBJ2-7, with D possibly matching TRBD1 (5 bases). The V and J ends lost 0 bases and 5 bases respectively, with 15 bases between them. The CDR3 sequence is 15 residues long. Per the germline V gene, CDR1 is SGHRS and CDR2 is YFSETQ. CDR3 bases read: TGCGCCAGCAGCTTGGCCAAGGGGAACTACGACGAG. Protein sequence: CASSLAKGNYDE. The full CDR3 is CASSLAKGNYDEQYF.

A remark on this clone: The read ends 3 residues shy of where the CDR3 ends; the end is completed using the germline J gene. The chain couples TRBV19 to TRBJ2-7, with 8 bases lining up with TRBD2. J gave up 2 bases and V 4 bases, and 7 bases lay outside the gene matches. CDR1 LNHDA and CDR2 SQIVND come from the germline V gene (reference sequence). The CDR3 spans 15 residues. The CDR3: CASSTGGDLPYEQYF. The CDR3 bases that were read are TGTGCCAGTAGTACCGGGGGGGATCTGCCCTACGAG.

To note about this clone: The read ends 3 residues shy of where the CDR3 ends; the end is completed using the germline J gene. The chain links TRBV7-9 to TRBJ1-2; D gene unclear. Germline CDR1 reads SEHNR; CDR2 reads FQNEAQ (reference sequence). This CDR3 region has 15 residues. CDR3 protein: CASPLTNSSYNDYTF. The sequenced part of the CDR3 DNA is TGTGCCAGCCCACTCACAAACAGCTCCTACAATGAC.

CDR3 protein: CASSRGDRGVTEAFF. The covered CDR3 bases are TGTGCCAGTAGCCGCGGGGACAGGGGTGTCACTGAA. This chain joins TRBV19 and TRBJ1-1; 10 bases fit TRBD1. The read ends 3 residues shy of where the CDR3 ends; the end is completed using the germline J gene. This CDR3 contains 15 residues. Germline assignment: CDR1 LNHDA and CDR2 SQIVND (reference sequence). With V trimmed by 6 bases and J by 4 bases, 8 bases remained unmatched.

This CDR3 is CASSPGTSGYEQYF. The CDR3 bases that were read are TGTGCCAGCAGTCCCGGGACTAGCGGCTACGAG. The chain carries TRBV6-4 and TRBJ2-7; 11 nucleotides align to TRBD2. The DNA ends 3 residues before the CDR3 does, and the rest of the CDR3 is filled in from the germline J gene. The CDR3 consists of 14 residues. CDR1 is MRHNA and CDR2 is SNTAGT in the germline V gene. Trimming took 5 bases from V and 3 from J; bases not matched to a gene: 3.

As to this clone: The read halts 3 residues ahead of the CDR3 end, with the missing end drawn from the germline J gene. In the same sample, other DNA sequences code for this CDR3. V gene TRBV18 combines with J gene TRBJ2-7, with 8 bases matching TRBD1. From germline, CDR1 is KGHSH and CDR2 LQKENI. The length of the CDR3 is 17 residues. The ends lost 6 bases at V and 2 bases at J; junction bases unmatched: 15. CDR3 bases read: TGTGCCAGCTCCCCCCCGGCAGGGGGCCTAATTGCCTACGAG. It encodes CASSPPAGGLIAYE. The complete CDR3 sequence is CASSPPAGGLIAYEQYF.

CDR3 DNA (partial): TGTGCCAGCAGTTTAGTCAGCGGGGGGACAAGCTCCTACGAG. Its protein is CASSLVSGGTSSYE. From start to end, the CDR3 is CASSLVSGGTSSYEQYF. The chain carries TRBV12-3 or TRBV12-4 and TRBJ2-7, with TRBD2 matching over 9 bases. The read finishes 3 residues shy of the CDR3 end, and the germline J gene is used to complete it. This CDR3 is built from 17 residues. Losses at the gene ends were 1 base for V and 0 bases for J; bases not matched to a gene: 7.

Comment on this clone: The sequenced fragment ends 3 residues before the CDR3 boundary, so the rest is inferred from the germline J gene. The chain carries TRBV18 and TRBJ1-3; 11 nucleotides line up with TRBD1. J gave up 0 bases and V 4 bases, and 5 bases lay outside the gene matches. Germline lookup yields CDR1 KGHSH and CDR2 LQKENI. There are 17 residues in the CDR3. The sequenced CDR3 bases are TGTGCCAGCTCACGAGGACAGGGGGCGAGCTCTGGAAACACC. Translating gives CASSRGQGASSGNT. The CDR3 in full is CASSRGQGASSGNTIYF.

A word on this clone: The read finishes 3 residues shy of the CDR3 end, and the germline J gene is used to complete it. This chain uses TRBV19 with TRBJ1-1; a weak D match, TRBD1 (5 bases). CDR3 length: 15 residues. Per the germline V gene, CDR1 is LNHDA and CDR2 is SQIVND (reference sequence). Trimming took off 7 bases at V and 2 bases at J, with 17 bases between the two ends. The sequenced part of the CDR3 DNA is TGTGCCAGTAACGCCCAGGGATTGACCAACACTGAA. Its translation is CASNAQGLTNTE. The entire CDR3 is CASNAQGLTNTEAFF.

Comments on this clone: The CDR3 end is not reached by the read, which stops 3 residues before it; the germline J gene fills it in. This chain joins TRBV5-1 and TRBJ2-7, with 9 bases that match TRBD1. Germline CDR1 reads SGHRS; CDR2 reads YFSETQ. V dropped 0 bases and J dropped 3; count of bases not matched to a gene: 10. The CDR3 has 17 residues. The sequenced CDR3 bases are TGCGCCAGCAGCTTGGGGAGGGACAGGGAATTAGTCTACGAG. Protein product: CASSLGRDRELVYE. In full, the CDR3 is CASSLGRDRELVYEQYF.

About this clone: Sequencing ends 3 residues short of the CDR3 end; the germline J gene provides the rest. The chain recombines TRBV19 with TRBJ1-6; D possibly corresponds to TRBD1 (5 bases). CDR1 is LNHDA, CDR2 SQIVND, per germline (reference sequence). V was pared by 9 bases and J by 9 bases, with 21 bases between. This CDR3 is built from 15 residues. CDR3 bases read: TGTGCCAGCAGCCTGGGGGGGGAACTCCGTTCACCC. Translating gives CASSLGGELRSP. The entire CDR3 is CASSLGGELRSPLHF.

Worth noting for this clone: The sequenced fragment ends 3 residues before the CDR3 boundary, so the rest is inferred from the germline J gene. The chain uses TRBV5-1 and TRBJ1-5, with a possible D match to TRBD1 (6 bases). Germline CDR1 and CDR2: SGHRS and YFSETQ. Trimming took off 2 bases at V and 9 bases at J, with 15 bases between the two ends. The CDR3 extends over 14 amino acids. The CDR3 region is CASSLGGDTPPQHF. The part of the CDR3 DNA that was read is TGCGCCAGCAGCTTAGGGGGGGACACCCCGCCC.

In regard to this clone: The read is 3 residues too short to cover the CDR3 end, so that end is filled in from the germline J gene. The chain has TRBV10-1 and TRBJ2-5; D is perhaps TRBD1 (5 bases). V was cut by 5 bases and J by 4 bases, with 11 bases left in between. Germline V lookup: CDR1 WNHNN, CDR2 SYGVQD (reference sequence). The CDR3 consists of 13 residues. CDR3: CASSFQGPETQYF. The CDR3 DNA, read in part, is TGCGCCAGCAGTTTCCAGGGCCCAGAGACC.

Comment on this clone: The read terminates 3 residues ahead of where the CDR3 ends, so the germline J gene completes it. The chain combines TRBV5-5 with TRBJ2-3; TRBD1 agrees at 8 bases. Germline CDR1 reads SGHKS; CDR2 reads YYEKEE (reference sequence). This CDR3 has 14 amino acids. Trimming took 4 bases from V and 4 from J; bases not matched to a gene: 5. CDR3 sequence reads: CASSRQGRADTQYF. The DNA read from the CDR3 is TGTGCCAGCAGCCGACAGGGGCGAGCAGATACG.

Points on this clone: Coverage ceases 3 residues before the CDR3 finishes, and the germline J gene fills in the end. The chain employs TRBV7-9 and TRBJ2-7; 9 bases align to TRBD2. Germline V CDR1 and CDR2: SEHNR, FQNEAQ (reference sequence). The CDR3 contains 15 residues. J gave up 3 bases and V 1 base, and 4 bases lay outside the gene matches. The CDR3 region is CASSLVASGDYEQYF. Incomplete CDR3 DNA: TGTGCCAGCAGCTTAGTGGCTAGCGGGGACTACGAG.

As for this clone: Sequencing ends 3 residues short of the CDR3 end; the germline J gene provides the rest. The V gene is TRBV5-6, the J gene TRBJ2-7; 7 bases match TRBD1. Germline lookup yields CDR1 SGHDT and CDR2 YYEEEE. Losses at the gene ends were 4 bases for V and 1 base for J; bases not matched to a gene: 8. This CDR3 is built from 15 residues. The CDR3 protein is CASSRRGFKSYEQYF. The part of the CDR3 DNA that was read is TGTGCCAGCAGCCGCAGGGGGTTTAAGTCCTACGAG.

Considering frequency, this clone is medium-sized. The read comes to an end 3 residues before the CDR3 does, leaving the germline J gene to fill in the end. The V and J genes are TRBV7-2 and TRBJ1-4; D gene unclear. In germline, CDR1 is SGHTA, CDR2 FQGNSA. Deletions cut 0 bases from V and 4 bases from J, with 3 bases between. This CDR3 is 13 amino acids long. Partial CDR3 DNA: TGTGCCAGCAGCTTAGCCCGTAATGAAAAA. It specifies CASSLARNEK. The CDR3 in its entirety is CASSLARNEKLFF.

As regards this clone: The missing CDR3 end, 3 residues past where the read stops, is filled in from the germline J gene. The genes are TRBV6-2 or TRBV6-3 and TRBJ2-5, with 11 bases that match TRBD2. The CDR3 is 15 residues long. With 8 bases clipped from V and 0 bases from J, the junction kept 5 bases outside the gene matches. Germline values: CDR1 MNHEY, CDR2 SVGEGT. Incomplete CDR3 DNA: TGTGCCAGCGAGACTAGCGGGGCGTACCAAGAGACC. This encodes CASETSGAYQET. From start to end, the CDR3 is CASETSGAYQETQYF.

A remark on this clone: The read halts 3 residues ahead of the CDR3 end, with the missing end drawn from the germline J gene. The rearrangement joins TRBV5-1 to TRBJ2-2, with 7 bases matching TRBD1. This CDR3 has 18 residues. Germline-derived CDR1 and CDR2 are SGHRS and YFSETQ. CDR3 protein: CASSSTRQGNSGANVLFF. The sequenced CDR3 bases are TGCGCCAGCAGCTCTACCCGACAGGGAAACTCTGGGGCCAACGTG.

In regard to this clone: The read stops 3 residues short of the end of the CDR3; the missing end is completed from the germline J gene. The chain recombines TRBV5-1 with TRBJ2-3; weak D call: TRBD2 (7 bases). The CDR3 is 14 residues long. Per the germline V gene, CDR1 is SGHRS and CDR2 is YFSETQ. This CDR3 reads CASSLSGEGEAQYF. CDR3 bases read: TGCGCCAGCAGCTTGTCAGGGGAGGGAGAGGCG.

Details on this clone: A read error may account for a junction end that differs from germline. The DNA read from the CDR3 is TGCAGTGGTAGAGGTGAGCGGGGAAGCACAGATACG. Encoded protein: CSGRGERGSTDT. The whole CDR3 sequence reads CSGRGERGSTDTQYF. The chain carries TRBV20-1 and TRBJ2-3; 7 bases are a match to TRBD2. The sequence runs out 3 residues before the end of the CDR3; the remainder is reconstructed from the germline J gene. The CDR3 is 15 residues long. Germline values: CDR1 DFQATT, CDR2 SNEGSKA (reference sequence).

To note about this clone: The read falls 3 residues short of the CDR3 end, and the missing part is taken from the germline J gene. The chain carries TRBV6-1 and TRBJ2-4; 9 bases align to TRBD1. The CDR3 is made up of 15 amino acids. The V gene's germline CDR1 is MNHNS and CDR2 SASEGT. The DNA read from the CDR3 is TGTGCCAGCAGTGAAGCGGCGGACAGGGGTGAGGGT. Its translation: CASSEAADRGEG. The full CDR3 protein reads CASSEAADRGEGQYF.

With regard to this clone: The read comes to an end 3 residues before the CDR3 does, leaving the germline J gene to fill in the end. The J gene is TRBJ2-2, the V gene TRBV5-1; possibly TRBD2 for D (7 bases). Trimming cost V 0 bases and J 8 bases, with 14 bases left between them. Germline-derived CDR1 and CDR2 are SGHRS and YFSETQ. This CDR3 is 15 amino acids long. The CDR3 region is CASSLAGGHAGELFF. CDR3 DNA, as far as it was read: TGCGCCAGCAGCTTGGCCGGGGGGCACGCTGGGGAG.

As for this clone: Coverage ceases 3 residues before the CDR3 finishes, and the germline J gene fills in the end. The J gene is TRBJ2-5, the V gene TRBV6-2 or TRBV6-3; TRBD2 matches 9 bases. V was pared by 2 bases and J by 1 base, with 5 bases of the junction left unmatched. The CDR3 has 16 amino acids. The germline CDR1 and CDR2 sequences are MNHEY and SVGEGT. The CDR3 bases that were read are TGTGCCAGCAGTTACGTGTCTAGCGGGGCCCAAGAGACC. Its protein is CASSYVSSGAQET. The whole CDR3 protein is CASSYVSSGAQETQYF.

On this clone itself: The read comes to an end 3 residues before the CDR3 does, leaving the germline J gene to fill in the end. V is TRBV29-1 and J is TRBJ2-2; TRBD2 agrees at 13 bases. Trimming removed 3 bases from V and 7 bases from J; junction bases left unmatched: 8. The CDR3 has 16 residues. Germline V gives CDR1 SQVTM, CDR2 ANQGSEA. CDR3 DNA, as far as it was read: TGCAGCGTTGACCTAACTAGCGGGGGGGCTGGCGGGGAG. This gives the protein CSVDLTSGGAGGE. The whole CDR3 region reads CSVDLTSGGAGGELFF.

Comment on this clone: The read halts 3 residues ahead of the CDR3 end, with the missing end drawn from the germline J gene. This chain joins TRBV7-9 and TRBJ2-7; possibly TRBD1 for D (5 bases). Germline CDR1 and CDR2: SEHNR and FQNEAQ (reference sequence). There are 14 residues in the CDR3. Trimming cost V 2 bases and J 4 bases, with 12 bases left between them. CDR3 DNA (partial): TGTGCCAGCAGCTTATCAGGGTCGGTTTACGAG. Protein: CASSLSGSVYE. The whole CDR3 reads CASSLSGSVYEQYF.

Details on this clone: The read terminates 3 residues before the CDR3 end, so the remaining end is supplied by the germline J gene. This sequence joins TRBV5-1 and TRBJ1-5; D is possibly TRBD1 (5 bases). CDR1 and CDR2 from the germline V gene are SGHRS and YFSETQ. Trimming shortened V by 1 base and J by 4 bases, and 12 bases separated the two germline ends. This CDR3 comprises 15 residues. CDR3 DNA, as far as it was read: TGCGCCAGCAGCTTGAAGGGGATCGGGAATCAGCCC. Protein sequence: CASSLKGIGNQP. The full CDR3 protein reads CASSLKGIGNQPQHF.